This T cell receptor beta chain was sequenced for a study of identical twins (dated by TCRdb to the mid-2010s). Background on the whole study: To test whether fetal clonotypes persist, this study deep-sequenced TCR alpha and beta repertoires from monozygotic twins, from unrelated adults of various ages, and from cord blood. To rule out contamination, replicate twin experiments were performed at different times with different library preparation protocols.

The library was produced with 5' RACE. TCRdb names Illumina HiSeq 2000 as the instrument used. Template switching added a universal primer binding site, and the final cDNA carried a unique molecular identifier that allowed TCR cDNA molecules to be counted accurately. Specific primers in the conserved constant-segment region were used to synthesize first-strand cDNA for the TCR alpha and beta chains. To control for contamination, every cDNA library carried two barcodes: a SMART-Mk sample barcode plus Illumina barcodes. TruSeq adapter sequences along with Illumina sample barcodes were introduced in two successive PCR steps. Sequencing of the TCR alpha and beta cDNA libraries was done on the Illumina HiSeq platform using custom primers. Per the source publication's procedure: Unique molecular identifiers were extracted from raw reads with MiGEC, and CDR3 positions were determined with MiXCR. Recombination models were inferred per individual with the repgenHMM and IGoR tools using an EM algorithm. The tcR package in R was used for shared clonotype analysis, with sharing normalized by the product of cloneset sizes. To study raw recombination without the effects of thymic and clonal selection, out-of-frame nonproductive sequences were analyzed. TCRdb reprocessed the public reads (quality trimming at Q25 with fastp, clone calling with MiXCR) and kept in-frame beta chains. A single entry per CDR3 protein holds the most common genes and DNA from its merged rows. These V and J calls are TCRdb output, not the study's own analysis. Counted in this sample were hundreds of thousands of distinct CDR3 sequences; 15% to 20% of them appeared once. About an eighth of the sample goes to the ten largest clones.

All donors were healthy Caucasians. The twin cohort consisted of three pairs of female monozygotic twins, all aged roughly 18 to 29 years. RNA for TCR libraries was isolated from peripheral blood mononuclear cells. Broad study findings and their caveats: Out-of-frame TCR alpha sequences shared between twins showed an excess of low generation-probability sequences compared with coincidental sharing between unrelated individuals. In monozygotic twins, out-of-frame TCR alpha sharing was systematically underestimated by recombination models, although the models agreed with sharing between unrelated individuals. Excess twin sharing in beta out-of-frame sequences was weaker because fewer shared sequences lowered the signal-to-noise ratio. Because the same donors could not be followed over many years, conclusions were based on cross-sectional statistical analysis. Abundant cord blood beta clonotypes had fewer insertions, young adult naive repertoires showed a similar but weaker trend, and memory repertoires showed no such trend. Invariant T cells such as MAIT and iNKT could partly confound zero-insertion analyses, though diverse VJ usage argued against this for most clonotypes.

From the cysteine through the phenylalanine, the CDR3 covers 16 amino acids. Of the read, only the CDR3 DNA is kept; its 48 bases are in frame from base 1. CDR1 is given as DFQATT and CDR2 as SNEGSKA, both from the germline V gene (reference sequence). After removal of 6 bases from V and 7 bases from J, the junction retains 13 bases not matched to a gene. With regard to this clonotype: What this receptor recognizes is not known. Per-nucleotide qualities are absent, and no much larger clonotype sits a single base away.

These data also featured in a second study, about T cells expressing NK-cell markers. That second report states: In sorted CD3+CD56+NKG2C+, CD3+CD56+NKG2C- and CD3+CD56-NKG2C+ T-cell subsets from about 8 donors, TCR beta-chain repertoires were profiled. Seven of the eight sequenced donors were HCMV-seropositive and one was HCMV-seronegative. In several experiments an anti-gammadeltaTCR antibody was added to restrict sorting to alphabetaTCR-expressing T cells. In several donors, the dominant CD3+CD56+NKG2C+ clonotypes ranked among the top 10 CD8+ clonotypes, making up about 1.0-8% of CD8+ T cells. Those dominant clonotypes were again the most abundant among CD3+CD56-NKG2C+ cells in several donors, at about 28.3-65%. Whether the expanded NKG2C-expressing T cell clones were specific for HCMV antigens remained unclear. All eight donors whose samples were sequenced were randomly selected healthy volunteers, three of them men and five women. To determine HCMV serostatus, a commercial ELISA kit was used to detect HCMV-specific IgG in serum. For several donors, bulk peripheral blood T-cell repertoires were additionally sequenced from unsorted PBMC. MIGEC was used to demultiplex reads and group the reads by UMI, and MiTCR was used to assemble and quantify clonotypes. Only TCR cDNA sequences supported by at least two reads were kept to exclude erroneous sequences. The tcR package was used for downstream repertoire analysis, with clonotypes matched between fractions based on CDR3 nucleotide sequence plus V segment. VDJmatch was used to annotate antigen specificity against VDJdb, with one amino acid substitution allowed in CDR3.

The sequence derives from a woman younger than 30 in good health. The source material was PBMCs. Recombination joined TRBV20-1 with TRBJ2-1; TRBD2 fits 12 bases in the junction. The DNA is TGCAGTGCACCGACTAGCGGGGGTGGGATGAGGAATGAGCAGTTCTTC. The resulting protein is CSAPTSGGGMRNEQFF.